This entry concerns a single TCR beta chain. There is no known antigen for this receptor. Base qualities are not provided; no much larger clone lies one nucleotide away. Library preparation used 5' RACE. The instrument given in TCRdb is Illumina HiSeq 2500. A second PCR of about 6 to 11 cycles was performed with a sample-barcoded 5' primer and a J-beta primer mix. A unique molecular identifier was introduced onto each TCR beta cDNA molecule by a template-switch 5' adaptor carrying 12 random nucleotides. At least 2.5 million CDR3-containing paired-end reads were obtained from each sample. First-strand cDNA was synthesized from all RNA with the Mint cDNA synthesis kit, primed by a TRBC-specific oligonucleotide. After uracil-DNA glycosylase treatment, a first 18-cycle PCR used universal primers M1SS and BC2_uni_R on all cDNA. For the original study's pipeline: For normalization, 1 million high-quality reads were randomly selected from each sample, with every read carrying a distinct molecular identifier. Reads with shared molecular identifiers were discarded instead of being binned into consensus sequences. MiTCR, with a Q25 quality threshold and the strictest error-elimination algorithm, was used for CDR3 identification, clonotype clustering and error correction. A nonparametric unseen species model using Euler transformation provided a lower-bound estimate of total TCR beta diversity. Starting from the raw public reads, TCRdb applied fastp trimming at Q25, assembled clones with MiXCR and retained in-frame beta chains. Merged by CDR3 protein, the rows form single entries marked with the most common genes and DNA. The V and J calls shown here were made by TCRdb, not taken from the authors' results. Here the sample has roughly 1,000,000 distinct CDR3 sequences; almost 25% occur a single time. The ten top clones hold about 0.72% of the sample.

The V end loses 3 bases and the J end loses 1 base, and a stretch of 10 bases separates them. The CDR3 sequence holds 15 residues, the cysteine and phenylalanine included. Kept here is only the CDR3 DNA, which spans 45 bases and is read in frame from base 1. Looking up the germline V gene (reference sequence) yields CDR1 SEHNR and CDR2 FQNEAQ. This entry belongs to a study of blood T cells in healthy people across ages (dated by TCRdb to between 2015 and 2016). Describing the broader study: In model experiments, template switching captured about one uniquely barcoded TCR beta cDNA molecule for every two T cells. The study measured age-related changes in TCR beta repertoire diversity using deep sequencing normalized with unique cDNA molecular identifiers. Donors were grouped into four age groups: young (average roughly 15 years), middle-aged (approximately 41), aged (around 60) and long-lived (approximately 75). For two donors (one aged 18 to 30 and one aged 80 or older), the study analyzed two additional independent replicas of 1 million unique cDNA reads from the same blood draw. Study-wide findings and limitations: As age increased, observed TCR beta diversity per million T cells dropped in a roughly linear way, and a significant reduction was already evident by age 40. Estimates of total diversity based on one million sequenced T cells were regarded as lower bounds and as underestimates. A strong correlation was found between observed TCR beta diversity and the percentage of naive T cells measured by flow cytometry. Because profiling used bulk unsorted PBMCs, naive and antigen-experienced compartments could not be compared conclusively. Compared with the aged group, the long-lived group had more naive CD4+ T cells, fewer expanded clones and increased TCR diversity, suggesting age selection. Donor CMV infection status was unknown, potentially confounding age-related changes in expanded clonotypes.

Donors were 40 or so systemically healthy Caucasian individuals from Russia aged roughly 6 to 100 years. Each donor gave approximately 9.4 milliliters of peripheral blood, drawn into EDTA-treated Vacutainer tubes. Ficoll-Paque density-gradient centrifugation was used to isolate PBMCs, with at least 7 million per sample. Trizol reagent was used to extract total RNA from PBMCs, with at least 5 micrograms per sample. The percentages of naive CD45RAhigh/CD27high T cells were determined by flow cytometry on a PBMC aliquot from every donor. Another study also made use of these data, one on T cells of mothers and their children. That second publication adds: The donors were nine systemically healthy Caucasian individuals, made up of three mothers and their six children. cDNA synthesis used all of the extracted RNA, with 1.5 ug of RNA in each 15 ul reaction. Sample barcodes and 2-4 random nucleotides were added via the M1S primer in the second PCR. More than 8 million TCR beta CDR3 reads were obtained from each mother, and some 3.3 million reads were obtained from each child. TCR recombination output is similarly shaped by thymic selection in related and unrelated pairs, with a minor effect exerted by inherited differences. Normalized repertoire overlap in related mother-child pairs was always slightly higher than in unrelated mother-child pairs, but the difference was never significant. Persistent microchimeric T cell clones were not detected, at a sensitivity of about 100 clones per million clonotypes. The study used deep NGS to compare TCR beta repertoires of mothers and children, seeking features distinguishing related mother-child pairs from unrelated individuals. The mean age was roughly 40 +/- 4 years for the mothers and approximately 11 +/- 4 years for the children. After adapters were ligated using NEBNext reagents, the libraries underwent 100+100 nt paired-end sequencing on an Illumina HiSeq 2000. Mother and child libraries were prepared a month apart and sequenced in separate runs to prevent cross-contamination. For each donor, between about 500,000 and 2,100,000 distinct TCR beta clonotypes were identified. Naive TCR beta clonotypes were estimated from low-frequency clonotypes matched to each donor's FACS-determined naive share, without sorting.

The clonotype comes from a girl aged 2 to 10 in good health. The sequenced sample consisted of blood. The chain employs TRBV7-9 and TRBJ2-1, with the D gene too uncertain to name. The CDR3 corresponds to CASSFDAGSYNEQFF. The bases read TGTGCCAGCAGCTTTGATGCCGGATCCTACAATGAGCAGTTCTTC.